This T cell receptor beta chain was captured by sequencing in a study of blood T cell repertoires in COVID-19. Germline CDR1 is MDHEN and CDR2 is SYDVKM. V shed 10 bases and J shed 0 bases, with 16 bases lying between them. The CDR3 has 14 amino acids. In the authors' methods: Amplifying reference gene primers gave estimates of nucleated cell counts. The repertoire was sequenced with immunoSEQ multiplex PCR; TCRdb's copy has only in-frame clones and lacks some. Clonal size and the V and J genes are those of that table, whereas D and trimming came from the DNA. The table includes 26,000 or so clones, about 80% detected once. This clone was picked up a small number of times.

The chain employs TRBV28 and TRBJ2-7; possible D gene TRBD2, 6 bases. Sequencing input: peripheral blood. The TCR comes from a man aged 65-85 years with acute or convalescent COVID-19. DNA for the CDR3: TGTGCCACTAGGACTATACCGGGCTCCTACGAGCAGTACTTC. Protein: CATRTIPGSYEQYF.